This T cell receptor (beta chain) was identified in a study of cytomegalovirus exposure and HLA in healthy donors (dated by TCRdb to 2016 to 2017). In the study overall: In an earlier analysis of 550 to 750 of the donors, 276 Gb of sequence data and 95 million to 130 million unique TCR beta sequences from roughly 200 million T cells were reported. Approximately 310 gigabases of sequencing data and 75 million to 85 million unique TCR sequences made up an early release that covered some 640 HLA-typed donors. Among the roughly 380 genotyped donors, roughly 80% belonged to the genetic ancestry cluster associated with self-reported Caucasian donors. The aim of the study was to test whether cataloging public T cell receptors could identify signatures of past pathogen exposure. The study profiled the T cell repertoires of fewer than 850 subjects by immunosequencing and related them to cytomegalovirus serostatus. In addition to the first cohort of 500 to 850 subjects, a separate validation cohort of under 150 different subjects was used. High-throughput TCR immunosequencing, statistical association of individual TCRs with disease status, and machine learning were combined to predict cytomegalovirus infection status. In a later analysis, previously published TCR beta repertoires from 550 to 700 donors were re-analyzed and high-resolution HLA genotyping was added so that TCR occurrence patterns could be studied. Rather than using new phenotypic data, the later analysis identified candidate immune exposures from TCR beta sequences and from how often those sequences occurred across donors. To decide whether each TCR beta V gene segment behaved as functional or pseudogenic, an earlier analysis of over 500 of the donors relied on high-throughput TCR beta sequencing. Alongside the repertoire data, information on donor age, sex, ethnicity and CMV serostatus was compiled. Genome-wide SNP genotypes for about 55% of the roughly 670 donors were used in a later genetic analysis, which treated that subset as a discovery cohort. All discovery cohort repertoires had been generated using a single sequencing platform. HLA typing covered class I and class II loci at four-digit resolution. The number of donors typed differed by locus, with about 629-640 for A, B, C, DRB1 and DQB1, more than 500 for DQA1, approximately 570 for DPA1, and over 400 for DPB1. Five DR-DQ haplotypes were treated as single units for association and clustering because of strong linkage in the cohort. On average, around 240,000 unique TCR beta nucleotide sequences were sequenced per donor among a few hundred genotyped donors of the cohort, with 15% to 20% of those sequences being non-productive.

The CDR1 and CDR2 encoded by the germline V gene are SGHTA and FQGTGA. V is reduced by 5 bases and J by 8 bases, leaving a spacing of 19 bases between them. The CDR3 measures 15 amino acids from cysteine to phenylalanine. The only DNA kept is the CDR3, 45 bases in frame from the first base. Overall study outcomes, separate from this receptor: In a later genetic analysis, fewer N-insertions in productive TCRs were reported among donors in an Asian-associated ancestry cluster than the 666-donor mean. In a later analysis, several top co-occurrence clusters were reported to appear linked to parvovirus B19, influenza, CMV and Epstein-Barr virus. Specific HLA alleles were associated with 15,000 to 20,000 TCR beta sequences at a false discovery rate of 0.05 in a later analysis. Because counts were too low, roughly 18 rarely observed V segments, including chromosome 9 orphons, were left out of the earlier analysis of 587 of the donors. Most TCR sequences were seen in very few donors, while some public TCRs were found in many individuals. A group of highly shared sequence variants was considered likely to be a technical artifact of the sequencing pipeline. Some IMGT-functional V segments, including TRBV6-2 and TRBV6-3, could not be distinguished by the 87-base-pair reads and were therefore excluded. The authors suggested that the approach could potentially be extended to other disease states and immunological phenotypes. Strong co-occurrence of HLA alleles, especially DR and DQ, made assigning TCR associations to individual alleles difficult. In both the original and validation cohorts, the classifier was reported to diagnose cytomegalovirus status with high specificity and sensitivity. Because HLA typing was missing for some donors at each locus, association tests included only the typed subset. In a later analysis, HLA-associated TCR beta chains showed more clonal expansion and lower generation probabilities than non-associated chains that were equally common. V-gene and J-gene trimming of TCR beta chains was associated with a missense DCLRE1C variant in a later genetic analysis, and the association was replicated in an independent cohort. A further reported finding was that TCR beta sequences accurately predicted the HLA-A and HLA-B alleles for most subjects in the first cohort. According to a later analysis, most CMV-associated TCR beta chains appeared to be HLA-restricted, and the HLA associations seemed to be driven largely by CMV exposure. The study gave a list of 150 to 200 TCR beta chains associated with cytomegalovirus. In an earlier analysis of around 600 of the donors, most TCR beta V segments were observed in productive rearrangements about 87% or about 30% of the time, broadly matching IMGT annotations. Roughly uniform sequencing depth across donors was assumed in presence/absence analyses, although this assumption may not hold. Only TCR beta chains were sequenced in this cohort, and the absence of alpha or paired-chain data limited detectable features. CMV serostatus was the only immune exposure information available for the cohort. Correlated functional status among segregating V segments might be attributable to linkage disequilibrium, but an unknown experimental factor could not be ruled out. In vitro tests confirmed that a few of the cytomegalovirus-associated TCR beta chains recognize cytomegalovirus antigens. A later analysis found that TCR association rates varied across HLA loci, with DRB1 alleles showing the most associated TCRs and HLA-C alleles the fewest.

The cohort consisted of 600 to 750 healthy bone marrow donors. Cohort members were all nominally healthy when sampled, although unrecorded immune exposures were likely present. The donor tested CMV seropositive and was one of the 289 seropositive cohort members. Every donor gave a peripheral blood sample, and the peripheral blood mononuclear cells from that sample were used for TCR beta sequencing. The Qiagen DNeasy Blood Extraction Kit was used to extract genomic DNA from the blood cell samples. In regard to this clone: Its antigen target is currently unknown. No base quality information exists; no much larger clone differs at one position.

Library preparation employed the immunoSEQ multiplex PCR assay. A mixture of 60 forward primers for TCR Vbeta segments and 13 reverse primers for TCR Jbeta segments was used in the multiplex PCR. A multiplex PCR assay on genomic DNA amplified the CDR3 region of rearranged TCR beta genes. Amplified TCR beta libraries were sequenced as 87-base-pair reads on the Illumina HiSeq System. On the authors' methods: A later analysis counted approximately 84 million unique TCR beta chains across the 650 to 800 repertoires, and some 11 million of these chains were shared by at least two donors. Raw reads were error-corrected and collapsed into unique sequences by a nearest-neighbor algorithm in which closely related sequences were merged to remove PCR and sequencing errors. Alignment of CDR3 sequences to IMGT reference sequences was used to assign V, D and J gene segments. For a sequence to be retained, a match of at least six nucleotides was required to both a V gene segment and a J gene segment. A rearrangement counted as productive if the CDR3 had no stop codons and remained in frame with V and J, and every other rearrangement counted as non-productive. Following IMGT convention, CDR3 was defined as the stretch from the second conserved V-encoded cysteine to the conserved J-encoded phenylalanine. In an earlier analysis of 550 to 650 of the donors, sequences lacking an unambiguous match to a single V gene segment were excluded. An earlier analysis of around 600 of the donors classified V segments as functional when productive rearrangements were above 56.7% and as segregating when the standard deviation between donors was above 5%. A statistical classification framework was built for diagnosing cytomegalovirus status from the catalog of TCR beta chain sequences. A later analysis assigned V and J genes by comparing TCR nucleotide sequences with IMGT/GENE-DB human TR gene sequences. In a later analysis, CDR3 sequences and most-parsimonious VDJ recombination scenarios were assigned using the TCRdist pipeline. In a later analysis, each TCR beta chain was defined by its CDR3 amino acid sequence together with its V-gene family, and reads lacking a unique V-gene family were excluded. A later analysis removed 592 highly shared, low-generation-probability nucleotide sequences to deal with suspected cross-contamination and a sequencing artifact. For each public chain, a later analysis derived a clonal expansion index from normalized ranks of inferred template counts within each repertoire. Generation probabilities in a later analysis came from a VDJ recombination model fitted to out-of-frame rearrangements, and those results were checked against IGoR. Hypergeometric tests were used in a later analysis to score TCR-TCR, TCR-HLA and TCR-CMV co-occurrence, with a repertoire-size bias correction applied to the TCR pairs. A later analysis estimated false discovery rates by permuting HLA or CMV assignments 20 times. In a later analysis, co-occurring TCRs were grouped with DBSCAN, and TCRdist sequence similarity was added when clustering was performed within HLA-allele-positive subsets. Repertoires with fewer than 30,000 or more than 120,000 public chains, plus five repertoires with anomalous nucleotide sharing, were excluded from co-occurrence clustering. TCRdb re-hosts the immuneACCESS table, in-frame sequences only. Its copies lack some clones; in the studies checked, an unresolved V gene accounts for under half of them, and the cause for the rest is not known. V and J calls plus clone size are reproduced from that table; the DNA served to infer D and trimming. In this sample the table shows 150,000 to 200,000 clones, 65% to 80% of which occur a single time. The leading ten clones occupy approximately 4.6% of the sample.

The sample comprised PBMCs. The rearranged chain carries TRBV7-3 and TRBJ2-1, and possibly TRBD1, on 6 matching bases. This TCR derives from a man between 18 and 29 years old in good health and CMV-seropositive. The sequenced DNA is TGTGCCAGCAGCCCCCGGGCAGGGAACAGGGATGAGCAGTTCTTC. This encodes CASSPRAGNRDEQFF.